A single sample is the source of the 21 T cell receptor beta chains below, sequenced in a study of human T cells and chemical hapten exposure. The time point was: pre-sensitization, week 0. Treatment defined: therapeutic diphenylcyclopropenone sensitization with weekly scalp DPC. Each CDR3 protein is one row after TCRdb ran MiXCR on the RACE reads. The repertoire holds around 380,000 distinct CDR3 sequences, 5.5% seen once, with around 8.6% in the top ten. This specimen consisted of whole blood, obtained in connection with sensitization to the hapten diphenylcyclopropenone (DPC). These receptor sequences come from a woman aged 18 to 35 with alopecia areata. Some clones in this sample may be carry-over from other donors' samples.

This clonotype was recorded many times. The J gene is TRBJ2-6, the V gene TRBV29-1; the match to TRBD2 covers 8 bases. This CDR3 comprises 16 residues. The ends lost 5 bases at V and 3 bases at J; junction bases unmatched: 9. CDR1 is SQVTM, CDR2 ANQGSEA, per germline. CDR3: CSVFSGGPFGANVLTF. The CDR3 bases are TGCAGCGTTTTTTCGGGGGGGCCCTTTGGGGCCAACGTCCTGACTTTC. Supplemented by reference TRBV29-1 and TRBJ2-6, the full variable domain reads SAVISQKPSRDICQRGTSLTIQCQVDSQVTMMFWYRQQPGQSLTLIATANQGSEATYESGFVIDKFPISRPNLTFSTLTVSNMSPEDSSIYLCSVFSGGPFGANVLTFGAGSRLTVL.

This clonotype has ten or more counts. The V and J genes are TRBV28 and TRBJ2-7; D may be TRBD2 (5 bases). The length of the CDR3 is 10 residues. V was pared by 10 bases and J by 4 bases, with 8 bases between. In germline, CDR1 is MDHEN, CDR2 SYDVKM. CDR3 in amino acids: CATGEYEQYF. The CDR3 DNA reads as TGTGCCACCGGGGAGTACGAGCAGTACTTC.

This clonotype was seen many times. This rearrangement joins TRBV5-6 to TRBJ2-1; D is uncertain. The germline V and J ends were trimmed by 3 bases and 10 bases, with 11 bases remaining between them. CDR1 SGHDT and CDR2 YYEEEE come from the germline V gene. The CDR3 length is 12 residues. The CDR3 protein is CASSYGKGEQFF. The CDR3 bases are TGTGCCAGCAGCTATGGGAAGGGAGAGCAGTTCTTC.

This clonotype was counted a few times. The V call is TRBV11-1, the J call TRBJ2-3; 9 nucleotides align to TRBD2. The CDR3 is 16 residues long. Germline CDR1 is SGHAT and CDR2 is FQDESV (reference sequence). V shed 2 bases and J 3 bases; nucleotides not matched to a gene: 6. For the CDR3, the DNA is TGTGCCAGCAGCTTAAGTCTAGCGGGGCTAACAGATACGCAGTATTTT. Translating it yields CASSLSLAGLTDTQYF.

This clonotype was detected many times. The chain carries TRBV5-5 and TRBJ2-3; weak D call: TRBD2 (5 bases). The CDR3 loop spans 13 amino acids. From germline, CDR1 is SGHKS and CDR2 YYEKEE (reference sequence). V was cut by 7 bases and J by 1 base, with 10 bases left in between. CDR3 sequence (DNA): TGTGCCAGCGAACCGCGGGGCACAGATACGCAGTATTTT. Translation gives CASEPRGTDTQYF.

The chain employs TRBV10-2 and TRBJ1-1; D gene unclear. V lost 0 bases and J lost 4, with 3 bases in between. The length of the CDR3 is 12 residues. The germline gives CDR1 WSHSY, CDR2 SAAADI. The DNA for the CDR3 is TGCGCCAGCAGTGAGTCGGGCACTGAAGCTTTCTTT. This sequence encodes CASSESGTEAFF.

This clonotype was seen a handful of times. CDR3 protein: CASTNQVRVTSTDTQYF. For the CDR3, the DNA is TGTGCCAGCACCAACCAGGTCCGGGTCACTAGCACAGATACGCAGTATTTT. The genes are TRBV27 and TRBJ2-3; unclear D gene. Trimming shortened V by 7 bases and J by 0 bases, and 20 bases separated the two germline ends. This CDR3 is 17 amino acids long. CDR1 is MNHEY and CDR2 is SMNVEV in the germline V gene (reference sequence).

This clonotype turned up a few times. This rearrangement joins TRBV11-2 to TRBJ1-2; TRBD1 might be the D (6 bases). Looked up from germline, CDR1 is SGHAT and CDR2 is FQNNGV. The ends were cut back, 3 bases at V and 4 bases at J, with 18 bases in the middle. The CDR3 is made up of 16 amino acids. The CDR3 region has the DNA TGTGCCAGCAGCTTTAACAGGGTCCCGCTTTTCTATGGCTACACCTTC. The encoded protein is CASSFNRVPLFYGYTF. Full variable domain (rest looked up from reference TRBV11-2 and TRBJ1-2): EAGVAQSPRYKIIEKRQSVAFWCNPISGHATLYWYQQILGQGPKLLIQFQNNGVVDDSQLPKDRFSAERLKGVDSTLKIQPAKLEDSAVYLCASSFNRVPLFYGYTFGSGTRLTVV.

This clonotype was detected only a few times. The V gene is TRBV25-1, the J gene TRBJ2-7; D might be TRBD1 or TRBD2, each matching 5 bases. V lost 0 bases, J lost 2 bases, and 14 bases lay in between. This CDR3 has 16 residues. Germline V gene data show CDR1 as MGHDK and CDR2 as SYGVNS. CDR3 residues: CASSEYTAGTPYEQYF. CDR3 coding DNA: TGTGCCAGCAGTGAATATACGGCAGGGACCCCCTACGAGCAGTACTTC.

This clonotype has just a few counts. V and J are TRBV28 and TRBJ2-2; 8 bases are shared with TRBD1. The germline gives CDR1 MDHEN, CDR2 SYDVKM. The CDR3 length is 15 residues. The ends lost 9 bases at V and 1 base at J; junction bases unmatched: 7. This chain's CDR3 is CARLTGTGNTGELFF. Here the CDR3 DNA reads TGTGCCAGGTTGACCGGGACAGGGAACACCGGGGAGCTGTTTTTT.

This clonotype was seen only a few times. The DNA for the CDR3 is TGTGCCAGCAGTACGGGGGAGGGTTCCGGGGAGCTGTTTTTT. Translated: CASSTGEGSGELFF. The chain combines TRBV27 with TRBJ2-2; 7 bases match TRBD2. CDR1 and CDR2 from the germline V gene are MNHEY and SMNVEV (reference sequence). The CDR3 length is 14 residues. V dropped 5 bases and J dropped 6; count of bases not matched to a gene: 6.

Details on this clonotype: This clone may be a read error of a much larger clone one base away. The missing conserved phenylalanine or tryptophan at the end of this CDR3 makes a read error likely. The chain couples TRBV6-1 to TRBJ2-7; a weak D match, TRBD1 (6 bases). Germline V gene lookup returns CDR1 MNHNS and CDR2 SASEGT. The CDR3 has 14 amino acids. The V end lost 6 bases, the J end lost 2 bases, and 14 bases lay between the germline ends. As DNA, the CDR3 is TGTGCCAGCAGATTCAACAGGGAGACCTACGAGCAGTACCTC. Encoded protein: CASRFNRETYEQYL.

The chain has TRBV11-2 and TRBJ2-7; D tentatively fits TRBD1 or TRBD2 (5 bases each). The V end lost 5 bases, the J end lost 2 bases, and 13 bases lay between the germline ends. The CDR3 is made up of 14 amino acids. The germline CDR1 and CDR2 sequences are SGHAT and FQNNGV. The CDR3 here is CASSHPGRAYEQYF. The CDR3 DNA follows: TGTGCCAGCAGCCATCCGGGACGCGCCTACGAGCAGTACTTC.

This clonotype was found a few times. The V call is TRBV4-1, the J call TRBJ2-2; possible D gene TRBD2, 5 bases. The CDR3 is 14 residues long. Germline V lookup: CDR1 MGHRA, CDR2 YSYEKL. Trimming removed 3 bases at V and 2 bases at J, with 7 bases between. For the CDR3, the DNA is TGCGCCAGCAGCCATACTAGAAACACCGGGGAGCTGTTTTTT. Translating it yields CASSHTRNTGELFF.

This chain joins TRBV5-1 and TRBJ2-1; 7 nucleotides agree with TRBD1. The CDR3 runs 17 residues. Germline V lookup: CDR1 SGHRS, CDR2 YFSETQ. Losses at the gene ends were 0 bases for V and 3 bases for J; bases not matched to a gene: 9. CDR3 region: CASSLASYRGYYNEQFF. DNA of the CDR3: TGCGCCAGCAGCTTGGCAAGTTACAGGGGTTACTACAATGAGCAGTTCTTC.

V is TRBV27 and J is TRBJ1-1; D is unresolved. V lost 2 bases and J lost 0, with 7 bases in between. Germline V CDR1 and CDR2: MNHEY, SMNVEV (reference sequence). CDR3 length: 14 residues. This CDR3 reads CASSLKPMNTEAFF. The CDR3 DNA reads as TGTGCCAGCAGTTTAAAGCCAATGAACACTGAAGCTTTCTTT.

This clonotype was detected only a few times. As DNA, the CDR3 is TGCAGTGCTTTAGAGTCCTACGACGGGTACGAGCAGTACTTC. This encodes CSALESYDGYEQYF. This chain uses TRBV20-1 with TRBJ2-7; D not certain. The CDR3 has 14 amino acids. Germline-derived CDR1 and CDR2 are DFQATT and SNEGSKA (reference sequence). Trimming stripped 5 bases from V and 4 bases from J, with 18 bases between.

This clonotype was picked up many times. V is TRBV2 and J is TRBJ1-4, with D possibly TRBD1 on 5 matching bases. Trimming stripped 6 bases from V and 7 bases from J, with 21 bases between. CDR1 and CDR2 (germline): SNHLY, FYNNEI. The CDR3 has 16 residues. In nucleotides, the CDR3 is TGTGCCAGCAGACGGGACGGGGCCCCGGAGGGTGAAAAACTGTTTTTT. This encodes CASRRDGAPEGEKLFF.

The chain joins TRBV6-2 or TRBV6-3 to TRBJ2-4; TRBD1 aligns across 9 bases. V shed 5 bases and J 9 bases; nucleotides not matched to a gene: 5. The CDR3 covers 13 residues. Germline values: CDR1 MNHEY, CDR2 SVGEGT. The DNA for the CDR3 is TGTGCCAGCAGTCCAGGACAGGGGAGCATTCAGTACTTC. Protein: CASSPGQGSIQYF.

This clonotype turned up a few times. The genes are TRBV5-1 and TRBJ1-4; no firm D call. The germline gives CDR1 SGHRS, CDR2 YFSETQ. V lost 5 bases to trimming and J lost 6 bases, with 17 bases between them. The CDR3 totals 15 residues. The CDR3 DNA follows: TGCGCCAGCAGGGAAGTTGGACTGGAGGATGAAAAACTGTTTTTT. The encoded protein is CASREVGLEDEKLFF.

This clonotype showed up many times. The rearrangement uses TRBV2 and TRBJ2-2; 10 bases are a match to TRBD1. Germline CDR1 SNHLY, CDR2 FYNNEI. This CDR3 is built from 15 residues. Losses at the gene ends were 6 bases for V and 7 bases for J; bases not matched to a gene: 8. CDR3 DNA: TGTGCCAGCAGGGCGGGGACAGGGGATGTCGGGGAGCTGTTTTTT. Its translation is CASRAGTGDVGELFF.